Below, 10 T cell receptor beta chains from the same sample are listed, as sequenced in a study of regulatory T cells in long-lasting Graves disease (TCRdb year 2021). The intended sense of this specimen's time point label: persistent/refractory GD, antithyroid drugs over 5 years with positive TRAb. For both TCR sequencing and RNA sequencing, RNA was extracted from PBMCs using TRIzol. The library was built by means of multiplex PCR. The sequencing machine was an Illumina HiSeq 4000. CDR3 regions were amplified by Arm-PCR with iRepertoire HTBI primers to construct TCR beta libraries. Starting from the raw public reads, TCRdb applied fastp trimming at Q25, assembled clones with MiXCR and retained in-frame beta chains. Rows with one shared CDR3 protein collapse into an entry with the most common genes and DNA. A total of roughly 430,000 distinct CDR3 sequences appear in this sample, roughly a fifth of them only once. The ten largest clonotypes hold roughly an eighth of the sample.

Here the sequenced sample was peripheral blood mononuclear cells (PBMCs), taken when the disease was refractory, from a patient treated with antithyroid drugs. These receptors originate from a female donor with Graves disease.

With respect to this clonotype: A far larger clone is only one base removed, so a read error is likely. This chain uses TRBV27 with TRBJ2-7; unclear D gene. Trimming left V 5 bases short and J 3 bases short, with 5 bases between. Germline lookup yields CDR1 MNHEY and CDR2 SMNVEV (reference sequence). The CDR3 spans 11 residues. CDR3 bases: TGTGCCAGCAGTGATGACTACGAGCAGTACTTC. Encoded protein: CASSDDYEQYF.

The rearrangement joins TRBV28 to TRBJ2-7; TRBD1 matches at 7 bases. Per the germline V gene, CDR1 is MDHEN and CDR2 is SYDVKM. This CDR3 is built from 17 residues. Trimming at V came to 5 bases and at J to 8 bases, leaving 21 bases not matched to a gene. CDR3 DNA: TGTGCCAGCAGTAGACTTAAATTTCCGGGACAGATTGGGCAGCAGTACTTC. Translation: CASSRLKFPGQIGQQYF.

This clonotype was detected only a few times. The genes are TRBV6-1 and TRBJ1-1; the match to TRBD1 covers 7 bases. The CDR3 is made up of 15 amino acids. J lost 4 bases, V lost 6 bases, and 11 bases had no gene match. Germline V CDR1 and CDR2: MNHNS, SASEGT. As DNA, the CDR3 is TGTGCCAGCAGGCTGACAGGGATTGGAGGCACTGAAGCTTTCTTT. Encoded protein: CASRLTGIGGTEAFF.

The CDR3 DNA is TGTGCCAGCAGTCAGGACCAGAACACCATATATTTT. Amino acids: CASSQDQNTIYF. The genes are TRBV12-3 or TRBV12-4 and TRBJ1-3; the D is unclear. Trimming pared 5 bases from V and 7 bases from J, leaving 9 bases between. The CDR3 is 12 residues long.

The chain employs TRBV20-1 and TRBJ2-7, with 10 bases identical to TRBD2. V lost 1 base to trimming and J lost 5 bases; unmatched junction nucleotides: 2. The CDR3 is made up of 13 amino acids. From germline, CDR1 is DFQATT and CDR2 SNEGSKA (reference sequence). The CDR3 DNA follows: TGCAGTGCTAGAGCTCTAGCGGGAGACGAGCAGTACTTC. Amino acids: CSARALAGDEQYF.

Many counts were recorded for this clonotype. This chain links TRBV2 with TRBJ2-2; D gene uncertain. Germline-derived CDR1 and CDR2 are SNHLY and FYNNEI. This CDR3 region has 11 residues. V was cut by 5 bases and J by 3 bases, with 1 base left in between. CDR3 residues: CASSYTGELFF. As DNA, the CDR3 is TGTGCCAGCAGTTACACCGGGGAGCTGTTTTTT.

A few counts support this clonotype. The gene calls are TRBV5-1 and TRBJ2-7; possibly TRBD2 for D (7 bases). CDR1 is SGHRS and CDR2 is YFSETQ in the germline V gene. There are 15 residues in the CDR3. The ends were cut back, 0 bases at V and 3 bases at J, with 13 bases in the middle. This chain's CDR3 is CASSLAGEGHYEQYF. The CDR3 DNA is TGCGCCAGCAGCTTGGCAGGGGAGGGACACTACGAGCAGTACTTC.

This clonotype appeared many times. This CDR3 reads CASSFSPRRLIAKNIQYF. In nucleotides, the CDR3 is TGTGCCAGCAGTTTTTCCCCGAGGAGGTTAATAGCCAAAAACATTCAGTACTTC. The chain links TRBV28 to TRBJ2-4; TRBD2 might be the D (5 bases). Looked up from germline, CDR1 is MDHEN and CDR2 is SYDVKM. The ends were cut back, 3 bases at V and 0 bases at J, with 18 bases in the middle. This CDR3 has 18 amino acids.

This clonotype was recorded at least ten times. The chain has TRBV2 and TRBJ2-7; unclear D gene. Looked up from germline, CDR1 is SNHLY and CDR2 is FYNNEI. Trimming removed 3 bases at V and 5 bases at J, with 17 bases between. The CDR3 has 15 residues. The CDR3 protein is CASSDSRPLLDEQYF. CDR3 coding DNA: TGTGCCAGCAGTGATTCCAGGCCCCTACTGGACGAGCAGTACTTC. Looking up the rest from reference TRBV2 and TRBJ2-7 gives the full variable domain: EPEVTQTPSHQVTQMGQEVILRCVPISNHLYFYWYRQILGQKVEFLVSFYNNEISEKSEIFDDQFSVERPDGSNFTLKIRSTKLEDSAMYFCASSDSRPLLDEQYFGPGTRLTVT.

This clonotype appeared many times. The rearrangement uses TRBV25-1 and TRBJ1-1, with no clear D. The V and J ends lost 6 bases and 7 bases respectively, with 24 bases between them. The CDR3 covers 16 residues. Germline CDR1 is MGHDK and CDR2 is SYGVNS. Here the CDR3 DNA reads TGTGCCAGCAGGGGCAAACCTGGAGCCCGGGGTTATGAAGCTTTCTTT. Translation: CASRGKPGARGYEAFF.